This T cell receptor beta chain was captured in a study of read filtering for tumor transcriptome and immune sequencing (dated by TCRdb to 2018 to 2021). Regarding the complete study: Of the patients in the cohort, 17 were male and roughly 13 were female, and their mean age was approximately 71 years, with a range of about 47 to 85. By revised international staging, roughly eight patients were R-ISS I, about 16 were R-ISS II and over five were R-ISS III. TCR-region mapped reads per sample ranged from about 4.05 to 10.27 million with IR-seq versus only 85 to 1273 with RNA-seq. One of the main goals was to work out a read-filtering strategy for immune repertoire data, in particular whether clonotypes backed by only a single read should be removed. After DNase treatment, whole-transcriptome libraries were prepared using the TruSeq RNA Access Library Prep Kit. Using the same bone marrow samples, the study compared TCR repertoires obtained by targeted immune repertoire sequencing with those obtained by bulk whole-transcriptome sequencing.

There are many counts of this clonotype. Which antigen it targets is not known. Per-base qualities were not stored, and no clone one base away is much larger. Starting from 350 to 450 ng RNA, TCR libraries were constructed with the Immunoverse kit using molecular barcoded adaptors that cover the alpha/delta and beta/gamma chains. The same RNA used for transcriptome sequencing was used for TCR library preparation. Sequencing of the TCR libraries was done on an Illumina HiSeq 4000 with 2 x 150 cycles. As for how the authors treated the data: Using MiXCR, which included quality filtering and error correction, TCR reads were aligned to human V, D, J and C references and then assembled into CDR3 clonotypes. The tcR package in R was used for analysis of clonotype counts and gene usage diversity. Raw mapping reads were checked after the RNA-seq reads had been mapped by STAR aligner version 2.5.3a onto the human GRCh37 genome. To test the effect of sequencing depth on detected clonotypes, IR-seq fastq files were randomly downsampled using Seqtk 1.3. The public reads were quality trimmed at Q25 with fastp and then assembled into clones with MiXCR by TCRdb, keeping productive beta chains. For every CDR3 protein sequence, its rows merge into one entry that carries the most common genes and DNA. TCRdb's processing, not the authors', yielded these V and J calls. The sample records around 140,000 distinct CDR3 sequences, roughly an eighth of which are singletons. The top ten hold 7.5% to 10% of the sample.

Each patient had bone marrow sampled at the time of active disease. Ficoll-Hypaque density gradient centrifugation was used to isolate the bone marrow mononuclear cells. Myeloma plasma cells were removed and CD138-negative cells were collected by negative selection after labeling with CD138 magnetic microbeads on a MACS separator. Flow cytometry with CD138 antibodies on an Attune NxT was used to check how pure the isolated cells were. TRIzol reagent was used to extract total RNA, and a NanoDrop spectrophotometer was used to quantify the extracted RNA. Paired RNA-seq and IR-seq were performed on the CD138-negative bone marrow sample of each patient. Overall study results and their limits: Clonotypes were captured by IR-seq at much higher depth and more reliably than by RNA-seq, and smaller IR-seq throughput was sufficient for identification of most shared clonotypes. Single-read clonotypes made up 80% to 85% of clonotypes but about 3.2% of total reads in IR-seq, and over 65% of clonotypes and approximately 47% of reads in RNA-seq. The sorted CD138-negative fraction was a mixed bone marrow immune population, not purified T cells. When single-read clonotypes were removed, the proportions of shared clonotypes in IR-seq and RNA-seq correlated more strongly.

The CDR3 runs 13 residues from the cysteine to the phenylalanine. Only the CDR3 portion is preserved as DNA: 39 bases, with reading frame beginning at the first base. The junction carries 8 bases between V and J, which are trimmed by 5 bases and 2 bases respectively. The chain joins TRBV12-3 or TRBV12-4 to TRBJ2-3, and possibly TRBD2, on 5 matching bases. Material for sequencing was a population of CD138-negative cells sorted from bone marrow. The cell subset or site label, as the study defines it: bone marrow mononuclear cells depleted of CD138+ plasma/myeloma cells by negative magnetic selection. The source of this sequence is a donor at least 40 years old with multiple myeloma. Here the CDR3 is given as CASSNRDTDTQYF. The nucleotide sequence reads as follows: TGTGCCAGCAGTAACCGGGACACAGATACGCAGTATTTT.